The present entry profiles one T cell receptor (beta chain) with its context. Antigen specificity is unknown. The CDR3 has 15 amino acids. The germline gives CDR1 SEHNR, CDR2 FQNEAQ (reference sequence). Deletions cut 2 bases from V and 0 bases from J, with 10 bases between. These data come from a study of shared clonotypes between healthy human individuals. The wider study: Each donor had three CD4 naive, three CD4 memory, two CD8 naive and one CD8 memory plate.

Findings of the study overall: Researchers sampled blood only, noting tissue repertoires likely differ.

Measured with immunoSEQ multiplex PCR; TCRdb has only the in-frame clones, and not every one. The data contain approximately 1,500,000 clones, roughly 96% of them singletons. V is TRBV7-9 and J is TRBJ1-2; TRBD1 is a possible D gene (5 bases). The specimen was naive CD4+ T cells sorted from blood. Documented subset: CD45RA+ positively selected. The clonotype was recovered from a man aged 25-45 years in good health. The CDR3 here is CASSLPGITNYGYTF. The CDR3 DNA follows: TGTGCCAGCAGCTTACCAGGGATTACTAACTATGGCTACACCTTC. Complete variable domain (other parts from reference TRBV7-9 and TRBJ1-2): DTGVSQNPRHKITKRGQNVTFRCDPISEHNRLYWYRQTLGQGPEFLTYFQNEAQLEKSRLLSDRFSAERPKGSFSTLEIQRTEQGDSAMYLCASSLPGITNYGYTFGSGTRLTVV.